The 26 T cell receptor beta chains reported below all come from one sample, sequenced in a study of shared clonotypes between healthy human individuals. Clones were read by immunoSEQ multiplex PCR, and TCRdb kept only the in-frame ones, dropping some. The repertoire consists of some 2,400,000 clones, with approximately 96% occurring once and the leading ten covering about 0.13%. Input material: naive CD4+ T cells sorted from blood. Documented subset: CD45RA+ positively selected. These receptors were collected from a man between 18 and 29 years old in good health.

The rearrangement joins TRBV6-4 to TRBJ2-3; 8 nucleotides match TRBD2. Germline CDR1 is MRHNA and CDR2 is SNTAGT. This CDR3 has 12 amino acids. Losses at the gene ends were 5 bases for V and 8 bases for J; bases not matched to a gene: 3. The CDR3 DNA reads as TGTGCCAGCAGTACTAGCGGCGGTACGCAGTATTTT. Translated: CASSTSGGTQYF.

For the CDR3, the DNA is TGTGCCAGCAGTTACCCCCCCCTGGACAGCGAAAAACTGTTTTTT. It yields the protein CASSYPPLDSEKLFF. The V and J genes are TRBV6-6 and TRBJ1-4; D is possibly TRBD1 (6 bases). V lost 2 bases and J lost 8, with 15 bases in between. From germline, CDR1 is MNHNY and CDR2 SVGAGI (reference sequence). The CDR3 is 15 residues long.

The chain has TRBV2 and TRBJ2-5; D is perhaps TRBD1 or TRBD2 (5 bases each). CDR1 and CDR2 (germline): SNHLY, FYNNEI. There are 14 residues in the CDR3. V was clipped by 9 bases and J by 4 bases, with 18 bases between them. Here the CDR3 reads CASLRLQGAETQYF. CDR3 DNA sequence: TGTGCCAGTCTCCGGTTGCAGGGAGCAGAGACCCAGTACTTC.

The chain links TRBV6-1 to TRBJ1-6; a weak D match, TRBD1 (5 bases). CDR1 is MNHNS and CDR2 is SASEGT in the germline V gene. V was shortened by 6 bases and J by 9 bases, with 15 bases between the two germline ends. The CDR3 is made up of 14 amino acids. CDR3 residues: CASRSGTVGSPLHF. CDR3 nucleotides: TGTGCCAGCAGATCCGGGACTGTCGGTTCACCCCTCCACTTT.

This chain uses TRBV5-8 with TRBJ1-6, with a tentative D call TRBD1 (5 bases). The CDR3 spans 15 residues. V gave up 1 base and J gave up 5 bases, with 10 bases separating them. CDR1 and CDR2 (germline): SGHTS, YDEGEE. The CDR3 loop is CASSLRRANNSPLHF. The CDR3, as DNA: TGTGCCAGCAGCTTGCGCAGGGCAAATAATTCACCCCTCCACTTT.

The chain carries TRBV25-1 and TRBJ2-7, with TRBD1 as a possible D gene (6 bases). Germline CDR1 MGHDK, CDR2 SYGVNS. V lost 0 bases and J lost 3, with 9 bases in between. CDR3 length: 14 amino acids. The CDR3 loop is CASSEYGGHYEQYF. DNA of the CDR3: TGTGCCAGCAGTGAATATGGGGGCCACTACGAGCAGTACTTC.

This clone was recorded once. The V gene is TRBV14, the J gene TRBJ2-7; D is possibly TRBD2 (6 bases). CDR1 is SGHDN and CDR2 is FVKESK in the germline V gene. Deletions cut 1 base from V and 0 bases from J, with 13 bases between. The CDR3 contains 16 residues. The CDR3 DNA reads as TGTGCCAGCAGCCAAGGAGGTGGGAGGCCCTCCTACGAGCAGTACTTC. Its translation is CASSQGGGRPSYEQYF.

The chain recombines TRBV7-2 with TRBJ2-3, with D possibly being TRBD1 or TRBD2 (5 bases each). In germline, CDR1 is SGHTA, CDR2 FQGNSA. The CDR3 has 15 amino acids. Between the trimmed V and J ends, which lost 3 bases and 4 bases, there was a span of 14 bases. In DNA, the CDR3 is TGTGCCAGCAGCTTCGACGGGACCGGAGCAGATACGCAGTATTTT. It encodes CASSFDGTGADTQYF.

The gene calls are TRBV2 and TRBJ2-3; 12 bases are a match to TRBD1. The CDR3 has 14 amino acids. The ends lost 7 bases at V and 7 bases at J; junction bases unmatched: 6. The V gene's germline CDR1 is SNHLY and CDR2 FYNNEI. CDR3 DNA: TGTGCCAGCACCGGGACAGGGGGCTGGAATACGCAGTATTTT. Amino acids: CASTGTGGWNTQYF.

The rearrangement uses TRBV28 and TRBJ1-1, with D perhaps TRBD1 (5 bases). Trimming removed 7 bases from V and 10 bases from J, with 13 bases in between. The germline CDR1 and CDR2 sequences are MDHEN and SYDVKM. The CDR3 consists of 11 residues. The chain's CDR3 is CASTKGLSAFF. For the CDR3, the DNA is TGTGCCAGCACCAAGGGGTTGTCAGCTTTCTTT.

This clone appeared a single time. This chain joins TRBV11-2 and TRBJ1-6; the match to TRBD1 covers 12 bases. CDR1 and CDR2 from the germline V gene are SGHAT and FQNNGV. This CDR3 is built from 18 residues. After removal of 0 bases from V and 7 bases from J, the junction contained 7 bases not matched to a gene. Here the CDR3 DNA reads TGTGCCAGCAGCTTAGAACCGGGACAGGGGGCGCGAAATTCACCCCTCCACTTT. The encoded protein is CASSLEPGQGARNSPLHF.

The chain recombines TRBV19 with TRBJ1-5; D gene ambiguous. V gave up 7 bases and J gave up 2 bases, with 12 bases separating them. CDR1 and CDR2 from the germline V gene are LNHDA and SQIVND (reference sequence). This CDR3 spans 14 amino acids. CDR3 nucleotides: TGTGCCAGTACCCCTCAGGTGGGCAATCAGCCCCAGCATTTT. It translates to CASTPQVGNQPQHF.

This clone was seen just once. The chain recombines TRBV9 with TRBJ2-1; TRBD2 aligns across 10 bases. Germline assignment: CDR1 SGDLS and CDR2 YYNGEE. V shed 4 bases and J 3 bases; nucleotides not matched to a gene: 10. This CDR3 comprises 17 residues. The CDR3, as DNA: TGTGCCAGCAGCTTACCGAGCGGGAGGGGGGTCTACAATGAGCAGTTCTTC. It specifies CASSLPSGRGVYNEQFF.

The CDR3 coding sequence is TGTGCCAGTAGTACGACAGGGGGAGGCCAGCCCCAGCATTTT. Protein: CASSTTGGGQPQHF. The chain has TRBV19 and TRBJ1-5, with 9 bases fitting TRBD1. This CDR3 is 14 amino acids long. CDR1 is LNHDA and CDR2 is SQIVND in the germline V gene (reference sequence). With 4 bases clipped from V and 7 bases from J, the junction kept 5 bases outside the gene matches. Full variable domain (missing parts from reference TRBV19 and TRBJ1-5): DGGITQSPKYLFRKEGQNVTLSCEQNLNHDAMYWYRQDPGQGLRLIYYSQIVNDFQKGDIAEGYSVSREKKESFPLTVTSAQKNPTAFYLCASSTTGGGQPQHFGDGTRLSIL.

CDR3 nucleotide sequence: TGTGCCAGCAGTCTCGGGATATTCAATGGCTACACCTTC. It yields the protein CASSLGIFNGYTF. The V gene is TRBV27, the J gene TRBJ1-2; no reliable D call. This CDR3 contains 13 residues. Trimming shortened V by 5 bases and J by 6 bases, and 13 bases separated the two germline ends. CDR1 and CDR2 (germline): MNHEY, SMNVEV (reference sequence).

The chain combines TRBV6-5 with TRBJ2-5; TRBD2 aligns across 7 bases. V was clipped by 2 bases and J by 8 bases; unmatched bases: 5. Germline CDR1 MNHEY, CDR2 SVGAGI. There are 13 residues in the CDR3. The CDR3: CASSYLAAGTQYF. The CDR3 coding sequence is TGTGCCAGCAGTTACCTGGCAGCGGGAACCCAGTACTTC.

The J gene is TRBJ2-3, the V gene TRBV25-1, with D perhaps TRBD2 (6 bases). CDR1 MGHDK and CDR2 SYGVNS come from the germline V gene. The CDR3 totals 12 residues. Deletions cut 10 bases from V and 4 bases from J, with 12 bases between. The CDR3 region is CATATSSDTQYF. CDR3 in DNA: TGTGCCACCGCCACTAGCTCAGATACGCAGTATTTT.

The CDR3 coding sequence is TGTGCCAGCAGATCCGGGACAGGGGATATGAACACTGAAGCTTTCTTT. It is translated as CASRSGTGDMNTEAFF. The chain couples TRBV6-6 to TRBJ1-1, with TRBD1 identical over 10 bases. The CDR3 has 16 amino acids. Germline V gene data show CDR1 as MNHNY and CDR2 as SVGAGI (reference sequence). V shed 6 bases, J shed 0 bases, and the junction held 7 bases outside the gene matches.

The chain couples TRBV19 to TRBJ1-1, with TRBD1 identical over 7 bases. V lost 10 bases, J lost 0 bases, and 8 bases stayed unmatched. The germline V gene encodes CDR1 LNHDA and CDR2 SQIVND (reference sequence). The CDR3 covers 14 residues. The chain's CDR3 is CAIRTGTVNTEAFF. The CDR3 DNA reads TGTGCCATTCGGACCGGGACAGTGAACACTGAAGCTTTCTTT.

This clone was picked up one time. V usage is TRBV6-5 and J usage is TRBJ1-6; D is uncertain. The CDR3 spans 13 residues. V was cut by 5 bases and J by 14 bases, with 16 bases left in between. Germline V CDR1 and CDR2: MNHEY, SVGAGI. The CDR3 nucleotides are TGTGCCAGCAGTATAATTGCGGGCCAGACCCTCCACTTT. This translates into CASSIIAGQTLHF.

V is TRBV21-1 and J is TRBJ2-7; TRBD1 was called by the table and not checked on the DNA. TRBV21-1 is recorded as a pseudogene. The CDR3 has 16 residues. The CDR3 reads CASSRKGLIQGYEQYF. CDR3 DNA: TGTGCCAGCAGCCGAAAGGGTTTGATTCAGGGCTACGAGCAGTACTTC.

The V gene is TRBV7-8, the J gene TRBJ1-2; D ambiguous. The CDR3 is 12 amino acids. Per the germline V gene, CDR1 is SGHVS and CDR2 is FQNEAQ. The V end lost 5 bases, the J end lost 5 bases, and 9 bases lay between the germline ends. The CDR3 here is CASSGVGYGYTF. The CDR3 DNA reads as TGTGCCAGCAGCGGGGTGGGGTATGGCTACACCTTC.

The count of this clone is one. The chain employs TRBV10-1 and TRBJ1-6; D gene uncertain. This CDR3 comprises 13 residues. Germline V gives CDR1 WNHNN, CDR2 SYGVQD (reference sequence). V was trimmed by 2 bases and J by 12 bases, leaving 11 bases between them. CDR3 sequence reads: CASSEKVFGPLHF. In nucleotides, the CDR3 is TGCGCCAGCAGTGAGAAGGTATTCGGACCCCTCCACTTT.

This rearrangement joins TRBV13 to TRBJ1-1; D call uncertain. The CDR3 is made up of 13 amino acids. V lost 1 base to trimming and J lost 1 base, with 4 bases between them. Germline V CDR1 and CDR2: PRHDT, FYEKMQ (reference sequence). DNA for the CDR3: TGTGCCAGCAGCTTAGCGCCGAACACTGAAGCTTTCTTT. As protein: CASSLAPNTEAFF.

The chain couples TRBV7-2 to TRBJ2-2, with 7 bases aligning to TRBD1. Germline CDR1 SGHTA, CDR2 FQGNSA. The CDR3 sequence is 16 residues long. J gave up 1 base and V 5 bases, and 7 bases lay outside the gene matches. The CDR3 region has the DNA TGTGCCAGCAGCCCCAGGGGGAGTAAGAACACCGGGGAGCTGTTTTTT. This encodes CASSPRGSKNTGELFF.

V is TRBV7-2 and J is TRBJ1-1; D is undetermined. This CDR3 has 14 residues. Germline-derived CDR1 and CDR2 are SGHTA and FQGNSA. Between the trimmed V and J ends, which lost 5 bases and 3 bases, there was a span of 13 bases. This CDR3 is CASSPASGDTEAFF. In nucleotides, the CDR3 is TGTGCCAGCAGCCCAGCCTCCGGGGACACTGAAGCTTTCTTT.